The 19 T cell receptor beta chains in this list originate from one sample, sequenced in a study of cytomegalovirus exposure and HLA in healthy donors. PCR was performed using 60 Vbeta and 13 Jbeta primers. TCRdb's table, derived via immunoSEQ multiplex PCR, lists solely in-frame clones and lacks some. The repertoire consists of tens of thousands of clones, with 81% occurring once and the leading ten covering about 1.2%. The sequenced sample consisted of PBMCs. The receptors shown here come from a girl under 10 years old in good health and CMV-seropositive.

The chain uses TRBV28 and TRBJ2-7; 9 nucleotides agree with TRBD2. From germline, CDR1 is MDHEN and CDR2 SYDVKM. This CDR3 region has 15 residues. V shed 5 bases, J shed 0 bases, and the junction held 5 bases outside the gene matches. The CDR3 sequence is CASSPLTSGSYEQYF. The CDR3 coding sequence is TGTGCCAGCAGTCCGTTGACTAGCGGCTCCTACGAGCAGTACTTC. Complete variable domain (other parts from reference TRBV28 and TRBJ2-7): DVKVTQSSRYLVKRTGEKVFLECVQDMDHENMFWYRQDPGLGLRLIYFSYDVKMKEKGDIPEGYSVSREKKERFSLILESASTNQTSMYLCASSPLTSGSYEQYFGPGTRLTVT.

V gene TRBV7-2 combines with J gene TRBJ2-7; no firm D call. CDR1 and CDR2 (germline): SGHTA, FQGNSA. This CDR3 comprises 14 residues. The V and J ends lost 1 base and 1 base respectively, with 8 bases between them. CDR3 sequence (DNA): TGTGCCAGCAGCTTAGGTCTATATTCCTACGAGCAGTACTTC. This codes for CASSLGLYSYEQYF.

J is TRBJ1-1 and V is TRBV9, with D perhaps matching TRBD1 (5 bases). V dropped 3 bases and J dropped 2 bases, with 17 bases sitting between them. CDR3 size: 16 residues. CDR1 is SGDLS, CDR2 YYNGEE, per germline. CDR3: CASSAGTSVINTEAFF. The CDR3 region has the DNA TGTGCCAGCAGCGCCGGGACTAGCGTAATAAACACTGAAGCTTTCTTT.

V gene TRBV29-1 combines with J gene TRBJ2-2; unclear D gene. Trimming removed 4 bases at V and 4 bases at J, with 16 bases between. The CDR3 spans 15 residues. Germline values: CDR1 SQVTM, CDR2 ANQGSEA. CDR3 nucleotide sequence: TGCAGCGTTGGGAGTATTATAACCGGCACCGGGGAGCTGTTTTTT. It is translated as CSVGSIITGTGELFF.

The gene calls are TRBV4-2 and TRBJ1-5; TRBD1 matches at 11 bases. V lost 2 bases, J lost 4 bases, and 4 bases stayed unmatched. Germline V lookup: CDR1 LGHNA, CDR2 YNFKEQ. CDR3 length equals 16 residues. CDR3 sequence reads: CASSQTRDRGNQPQHF. CDR3 DNA sequence: TGTGCCAGCAGCCAAACCCGGGACAGGGGGAATCAGCCCCAGCATTTT.

The table lists this clone with a count of one. The chain is built from TRBV7-9 and TRBJ1-2; 11 bases fit TRBD1. CDR1 and CDR2 from the germline V gene are SEHNR and FQNEAQ (reference sequence). Losses at the gene ends were 4 bases for V and 5 bases for J; bases not matched to a gene: 6. The CDR3 covers 15 residues. CDR3 in amino acids: CASSSGQGEHYGYTF. CDR3 in DNA: TGTGCCAGCAGCTCGGGACAGGGGGAACATTATGGCTACACCTTC. Using reference TRBV7-9 and TRBJ1-2 for the parts outside the CDR3, the full variable domain is DTGVSQNPRHKITKRGQNVTFRCDPISEHNRLYWYRQTLGQGPEFLTYFQNEAQLEKSRLLSDRFSAERPKGSFSTLEIQRTEQGDSAMYLCASSSGQGEHYGYTFGSGTRLTVV.

The chain employs TRBV5-1 and TRBJ2-5; D remains ambiguous. The V gene lost 2 bases and the J gene lost 4 bases, with 6 bases spanning the gap. Germline V lookup: CDR1 SGHRS, CDR2 YFSETQ. The CDR3 length is 12 residues. The CDR3 nucleotides are TGCGCCAGCAGCTTCACTCCAGAGACCCAGTACTTC. Protein: CASSFTPETQYF. Using reference TRBV5-1 and TRBJ2-5 for the parts outside the CDR3, the full variable domain is KAGVTQTPRYLIKTRGQQVTLSCSPISGHRSVSWYQQTPGQGLQFLFEYFSETQRNKGNFPGRFSGRQFSNSRSEMNVSTLELGDSALYLCASSFTPETQYFGPGTRLLVL.

The rearrangement links TRBV28 to TRBJ2-7; 9 nucleotides line up with TRBD2. Germline CDR1 reads MDHEN; CDR2 reads SYDVKM. J gave up 6 bases and V 5 bases, and 17 bases lay outside the gene matches. The CDR3 is made up of 17 amino acids. The CDR3 DNA reads TGTGCCAGCAGTCTCGCCCCTAGAGCGGGAGGATTACGCGAGCAGTACTTC. Encoded protein: CASSLAPRAGGLREQYF.

The rearrangement links TRBV29-1 to TRBJ1-1; TRBD1 matches at 9 bases. CDR1 is SQVTM, CDR2 ANQGSEA, per germline. This CDR3 region has 10 residues. J was trimmed by 10 bases and V by 6 bases; bases with no gene match: 3. The CDR3 DNA reads TGCAGCGTGGGACAGGGTACAGCTTTCTTT. Its protein is CSVGQGTAFF. Full variable domain (missing parts from reference TRBV29-1 and TRBJ1-1): SAVISQKPSRDICQRGTSLTIQCQVDSQVTMMFWYRQQPGQSLTLIATANQGSEATYESGFVIDKFPISRPNLTFSTLTVSNMSPEDSSIYLCSVGQGTAFFGQGTRLTVV.

V is TRBV5-1 and J is TRBJ1-1; tentatively, D is TRBD1 (6 bases). V lost 2 bases to trimming and J lost 3 bases, with 11 bases between them. This CDR3 has 14 amino acids. Germline V gene lookup returns CDR1 SGHRS and CDR2 YFSETQ. CDR3 in DNA: TGCGCCAGCAGCTTTCAGGGGAAAGACACTGAAGCTTTCTTT. Residues: CASSFQGKDTEAFF. The full variable domain, rest sourced from reference TRBV5-1 and TRBJ1-1, is KAGVTQTPRYLIKTRGQQVTLSCSPISGHRSVSWYQQTPGQGLQFLFEYFSETQRNKGNFPGRFSGRQFSNSRSEMNVSTLELGDSALYLCASSFQGKDTEAFFGQGTRLTVV.

The rearrangement joins TRBV7-3 to TRBJ2-6; TRBD1 is a possible D gene (6 bases). The CDR3 consists of 18 residues. The germline gives CDR1 SGHTA, CDR2 FQGTGA. Deletions cut 1 base from V and 0 bases from J, with 13 bases between. The CDR3 DNA follows: TGTGCCAGCAGCTTAAATGGACAGACAATCTCTGGGGCCAACGTCCTGACTTTC. Translation gives CASSLNGQTISGANVLTF.

The CDR3 region has the DNA TGTGCCAGCAGCGTGGCAGGAATAAAGACTGAAGCTTTCTTT. Translation: CASSVAGIKTEAFF. The genes are TRBV9 and TRBJ1-1, with D hard to call. V shed 2 bases and J shed 5 bases, with 13 bases lying between them. The CDR3 spans 14 residues. Germline V gives CDR1 SGDLS, CDR2 YYNGEE.

This sequence joins TRBV11-3 and TRBJ2-7; 8 nucleotides match TRBD1. There are 15 residues in the CDR3. Looked up from germline, CDR1 is SGHNT and CDR2 is YENEEA. The V and J ends lost 2 bases and 4 bases, in that order; junction bases with no gene match: 7. In DNA, the CDR3 is TGTGCCAGCAGCTTATCAGGGGGCCAGGATTACGAGCAGTACTTC. Translation gives CASSLSGGQDYEQYF.

The chain is built from TRBV29-1 and TRBJ2-5; 7 nucleotides line up with TRBD1. CDR1 is SQVTM, CDR2 ANQGSEA, per germline. CDR3 length equals 13 residues. J was trimmed by 11 bases and V by 4 bases; bases with no gene match: 13. CDR3 sequence (DNA): TGCAGCGTTGCGGTACCGGGACAGTGGGAGCAGTACTTC. Protein product: CSVAVPGQWEQYF.

This sequence joins TRBV4-2 and TRBJ2-7; D is unresolved. The CDR3 extends over 14 amino acids. Germline CDR1 is LGHNA and CDR2 is YNFKEQ. V was trimmed by 2 bases and J by 0 bases, leaving 8 bases between them. CDR3 protein: CASSQPDNSYEQYF. The DNA for the CDR3 is TGTGCCAGCAGCCAACCTGACAACTCCTACGAGCAGTACTTC.

The rearrangement joins TRBV6-5 to TRBJ1-5; the D is unclear. Trimming shortened V by 2 bases and J by 2 bases, and 10 bases separated the two germline ends. Germline loops: CDR1 MNHEY, CDR2 SVGAGI. The CDR3 covers 15 residues. For the CDR3, the DNA is TGTGCCAGCAGTTACCGGGTAACCGGCAATCAGCCCCAGCATTTT. It specifies CASSYRVTGNQPQHF.

This chain joins TRBV4-2 and TRBJ1-1; 9 bases line up with TRBD1. CDR1 is LGHNA, CDR2 YNFKEQ, per germline. V lost 0 bases to trimming and J lost 2 bases; unmatched junction nucleotides: 4. This CDR3 is 16 amino acids long. The CDR3 here is CASSQEDRGGNTEAFF. CDR3 DNA: TGTGCCAGCAGCCAAGAAGACAGGGGGGGAAACACTGAAGCTTTCTTT.

This clone was detected a few times. The V call is TRBV6-1, the J call TRBJ2-7, with D tentatively TRBD2 (6 bases). This CDR3 has 14 amino acids. Germline loops: CDR1 MNHNS, CDR2 SASEGT. V was pared by 3 bases and J by 5 bases, with 14 bases between. CDR3 DNA: TGTGCCAGCAGTGATGGGCTAGCGCGCGACGAGCAGTACTTC. This translates into CASSDGLARDEQYF.

J is TRBJ2-1 and V is TRBV6-1; 7 bases match TRBD2. Germline V gene lookup returns CDR1 MNHNS and CDR2 SASEGT. The CDR3 has 15 residues. The J segment lost 6 bases and the V segment lost 5 bases, leaving 10 bases of the junction unmatched. The CDR3 DNA sequence: TGTGCCAGCAGTACTTTAGCGGGTACTCTCAATGAGCAGTTCTTC. This gives the protein CASSTLAGTLNEQFF.